Given below is one TCR beta chain in context. Its specificity is not known. Data came from immunoSEQ multiplex PCR; TCRdb stores just in-frame clones and leaves some out. The sample yields 40,000 to 50,000 clones, around 80% seen once. This entry belongs to a study of PD-L1 blockade in urothelial cancer. For the study at large: The study started patients on atezolizumab around 2014, giving 1,200 mg intravenously every 3 weeks. At 6 weeks and at 3 weeks (second dose) after treatment start, blood was analyzed.

Noted time point: pretreatment peripheral blood. Patients were living with locally advanced or metastatic urothelial carcinoma. Regarding the study as a whole: Durable-benefit patients expanded tumor-associated blood clones more at 3 weeks.

This CDR3 is built from 12 residues. V lost 4 bases and J lost 7; bases outside the gene matches: 4. CDR1 and CDR2 (germline): SGHDT, YYEEEE. The sequence was obtained from a man between 65 and 85 years old with urothelial cancer. The sequenced sample was PBMCs, obtained around atezolizumab (anti-PD-L1) treatment. The chain links TRBV5-6 to TRBJ1-1; 7 bases match TRBD1. CDR3 bases: TGTGCCAGCAGCGAGGGACAGCTTGAAGCTTTCTTT. It codes for CASSEGQLEAFF.